The entry below describes one T cell receptor (beta chain). Its antigen is currently unknown. This specimen belongs to a study of Ad26.COV2.S vaccination and SARS-CoV-2 variants. Study-wide context: This donor came from the COV1001 trial of Ad26.COV2.S. Each vaccinee took Ad26.COV2.S intramuscularly, once or twice 56 days apart.

The treatment is: 15 to 20 received Ad26.COV2.S at low or high dose, single or two shots; about 5 received placebo; per-sample allocation not given. Following the first vaccine or placebo injection, samples were taken on day 63. TCRdb's copy holds only in-frame clones and misses some; the assay was immunoSEQ multiplex PCR. The data show approximately 340,000 clones, with approximately 85% seen just once and about 3.3% held by the top ten. Study results and caveats: Substantial breadth in spike-specific CD8+ and CD4+ T cell responses was reportedly seen after vaccination.

CDR3 length: 14 residues. The germline gives CDR1 MDHEN, CDR2 SYDVKM. Trimming removed 6 bases from V and 2 bases from J, with 12 bases in between. The sequence derives from a person aged 18-65 years who received the Ad26.COV2.S COVID-19 vaccine or a placebo. Specimen: peripheral blood, collected in a trial of Ad26.COV2.S vaccine versus placebo. This sequence joins TRBV28 and TRBJ2-3; D gene uncertain. The CDR3 DNA follows: TGTGCCAGCAGCGGTCGCGGAGTCACAGATACGCAGTATTTT. Residues: CASSGRGVTDTQYF.